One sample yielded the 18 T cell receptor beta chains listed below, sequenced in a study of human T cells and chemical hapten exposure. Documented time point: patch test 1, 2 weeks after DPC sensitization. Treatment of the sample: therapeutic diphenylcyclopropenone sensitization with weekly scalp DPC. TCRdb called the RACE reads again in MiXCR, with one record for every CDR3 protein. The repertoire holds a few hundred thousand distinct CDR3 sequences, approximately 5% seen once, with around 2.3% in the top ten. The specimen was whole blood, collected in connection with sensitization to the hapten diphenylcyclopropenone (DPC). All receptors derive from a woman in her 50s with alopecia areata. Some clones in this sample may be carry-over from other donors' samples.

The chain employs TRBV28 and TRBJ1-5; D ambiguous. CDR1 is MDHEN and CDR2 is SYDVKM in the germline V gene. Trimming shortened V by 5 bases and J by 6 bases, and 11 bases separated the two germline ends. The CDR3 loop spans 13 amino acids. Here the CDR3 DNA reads TGTGCCAGCAGTCAAAGAGGTGTTCAGCCCCAGCATTTT. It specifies CASSQRGVQPQHF.

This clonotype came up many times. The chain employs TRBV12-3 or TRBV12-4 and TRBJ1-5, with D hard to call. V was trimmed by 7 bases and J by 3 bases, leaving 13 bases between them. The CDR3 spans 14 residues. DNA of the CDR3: TGTGCCAGCAACCTGGACGGAGTCAATCAGCCCCAGCATTTT. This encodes CASNLDGVNQPQHF.

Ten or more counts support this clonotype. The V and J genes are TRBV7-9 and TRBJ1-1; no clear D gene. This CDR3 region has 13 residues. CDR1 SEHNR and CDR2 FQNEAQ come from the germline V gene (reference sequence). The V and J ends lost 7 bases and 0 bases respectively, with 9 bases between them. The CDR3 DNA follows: TGTGCCAGCATCGCGGCCATGAACACTGAAGCTTTCTTT. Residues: CASIAAMNTEAFF.

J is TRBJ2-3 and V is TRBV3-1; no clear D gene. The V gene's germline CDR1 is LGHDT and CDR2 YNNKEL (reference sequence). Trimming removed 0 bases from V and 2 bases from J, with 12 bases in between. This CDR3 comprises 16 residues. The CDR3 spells CASSQDLELSTDTQYF. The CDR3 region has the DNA TGTGCCAGCAGCCAAGATTTGGAGCTTTCCACAGATACGCAGTATTTT.

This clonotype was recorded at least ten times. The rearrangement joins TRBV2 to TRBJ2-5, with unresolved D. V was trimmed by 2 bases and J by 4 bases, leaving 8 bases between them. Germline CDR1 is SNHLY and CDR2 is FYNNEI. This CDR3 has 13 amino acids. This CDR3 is CASSELSTETQYF. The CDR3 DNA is TGTGCCAGCAGTGAATTAAGCACAGAGACCCAGTACTTC.

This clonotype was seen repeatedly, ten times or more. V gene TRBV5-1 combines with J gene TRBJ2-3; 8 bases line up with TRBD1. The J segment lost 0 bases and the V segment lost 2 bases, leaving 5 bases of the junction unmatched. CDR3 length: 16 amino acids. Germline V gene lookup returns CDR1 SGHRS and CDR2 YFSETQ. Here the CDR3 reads CASSFIDRGSTDTQYF. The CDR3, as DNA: TGCGCCAGCAGCTTCATCGACAGGGGCAGCACAGATACGCAGTATTTT.

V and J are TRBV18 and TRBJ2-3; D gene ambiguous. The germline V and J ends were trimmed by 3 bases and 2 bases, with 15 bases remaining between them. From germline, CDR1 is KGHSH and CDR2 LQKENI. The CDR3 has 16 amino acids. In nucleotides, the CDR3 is TGTGCCAGCTCACCCTTGAAAAAACAGAACACAGATACGCAGTATTTT. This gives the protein CASSPLKKQNTDTQYF. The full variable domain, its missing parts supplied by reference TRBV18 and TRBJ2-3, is NAGVMQNPRHLVRRRGQEARLRCSPMKGHSHVYWYRQLPEEGLKFMVYLQKENIIDESGMPKERFSAEFPKEGPSILRIQQVVRGDSAAYFCASSPLKKQNTDTQYFGPGTRLTVL.

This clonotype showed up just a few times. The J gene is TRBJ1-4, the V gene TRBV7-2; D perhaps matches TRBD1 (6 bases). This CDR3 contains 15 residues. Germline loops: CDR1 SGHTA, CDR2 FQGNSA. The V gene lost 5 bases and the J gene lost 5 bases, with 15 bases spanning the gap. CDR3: CASSLYQGKNEKLFF. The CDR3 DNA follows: TGTGCCAGCAGCCTATATCAGGGGAAGAATGAAAAACTGTTTTTT.

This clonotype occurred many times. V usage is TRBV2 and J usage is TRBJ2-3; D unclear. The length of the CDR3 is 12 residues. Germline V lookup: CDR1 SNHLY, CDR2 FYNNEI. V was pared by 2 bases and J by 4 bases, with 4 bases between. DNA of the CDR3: TGTGCCAGCAGTGAAAACGCAGATACGCAGTATTTT. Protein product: CASSENADTQYF.

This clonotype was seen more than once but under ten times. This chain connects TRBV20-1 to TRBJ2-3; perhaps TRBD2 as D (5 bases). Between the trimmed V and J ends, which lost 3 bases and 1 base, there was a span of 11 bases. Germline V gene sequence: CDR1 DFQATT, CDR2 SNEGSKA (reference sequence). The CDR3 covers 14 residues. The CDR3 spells CSASRGDGTDTQYF. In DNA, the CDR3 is TGCAGTGCTAGTCGGGGAGATGGCACAGATACGCAGTATTTT.

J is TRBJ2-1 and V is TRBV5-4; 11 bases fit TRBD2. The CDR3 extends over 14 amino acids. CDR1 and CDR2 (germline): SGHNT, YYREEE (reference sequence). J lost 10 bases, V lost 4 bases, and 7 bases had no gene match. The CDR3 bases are TGTGCCAGCAGCCTTAGCGGGGGGGCGGCCGAGCAGTTCTTC. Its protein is CASSLSGGAAEQFF.

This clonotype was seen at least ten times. CDR3 loop: CASSQGGVGTDTQYF. The CDR3 DNA reads TGTGCCAGCAGCCAAGGGGGTGTTGGGACAGATACGCAGTATTTT. The chain has TRBV6-5 and TRBJ2-3, with D perhaps TRBD1 (6 bases). CDR1 is MNHEY and CDR2 is SVGAGI in the germline V gene. The CDR3 extends over 15 amino acids. V lost 6 bases and J lost 3, with 16 bases in between.

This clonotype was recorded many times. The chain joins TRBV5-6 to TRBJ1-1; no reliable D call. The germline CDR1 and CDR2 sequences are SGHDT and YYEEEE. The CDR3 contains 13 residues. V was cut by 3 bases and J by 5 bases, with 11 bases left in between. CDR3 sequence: CASSSAPGTEAFF. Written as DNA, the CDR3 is TGTGCCAGCAGCTCCGCCCCGGGGACTGAAGCTTTCTTT.

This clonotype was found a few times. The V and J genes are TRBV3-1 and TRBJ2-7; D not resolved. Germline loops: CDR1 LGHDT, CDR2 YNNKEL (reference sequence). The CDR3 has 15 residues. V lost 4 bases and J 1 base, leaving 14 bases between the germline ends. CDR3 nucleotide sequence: TGTGCCAGCAGCCCGCGACTGCCTTGGTCCTACGAGCAGTACTTC. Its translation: CASSPRLPWSYEQYF.

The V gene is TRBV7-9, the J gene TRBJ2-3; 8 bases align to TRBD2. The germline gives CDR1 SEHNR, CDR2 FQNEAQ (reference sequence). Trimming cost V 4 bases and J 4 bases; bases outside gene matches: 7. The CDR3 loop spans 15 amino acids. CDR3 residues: CASSSGSGGADTQYF. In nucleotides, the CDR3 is TGTGCCAGCAGCTCAGGGAGCGGGGGAGCAGATACGCAGTATTTT.

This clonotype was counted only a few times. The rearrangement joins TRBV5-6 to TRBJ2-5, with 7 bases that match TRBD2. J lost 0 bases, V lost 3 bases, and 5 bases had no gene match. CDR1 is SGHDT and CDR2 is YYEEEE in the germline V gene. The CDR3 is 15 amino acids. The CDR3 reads CASSWGLADQETQYF. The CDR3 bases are TGTGCCAGCAGCTGGGGTCTAGCGGACCAAGAGACCCAGTACTTC. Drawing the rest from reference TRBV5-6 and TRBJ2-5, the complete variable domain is DAGVTQSPTHLIKTRGQQVTLRCSPKSGHDTVSWYQQALGQGPQFIFQYYEEEERQRGNFPDRFSGHQFPNYSSELNVNALLLGDSALYLCASSWGLADQETQYFGPGTRLLVL.

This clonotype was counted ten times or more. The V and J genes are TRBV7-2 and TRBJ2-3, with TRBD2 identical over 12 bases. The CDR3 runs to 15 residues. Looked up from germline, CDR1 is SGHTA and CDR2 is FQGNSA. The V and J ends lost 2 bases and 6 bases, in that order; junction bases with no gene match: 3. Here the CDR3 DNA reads TGTGCCAGCAGCTTACGACTAGCGGGGGCCGATACGCAGTATTTT. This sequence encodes CASSLRLAGADTQYF.

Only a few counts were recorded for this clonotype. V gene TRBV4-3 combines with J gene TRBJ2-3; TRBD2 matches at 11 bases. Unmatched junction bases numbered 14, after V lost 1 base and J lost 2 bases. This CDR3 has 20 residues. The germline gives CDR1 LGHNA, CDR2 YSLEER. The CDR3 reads CASSQGPSFLAGGPTDTQYF. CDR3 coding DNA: TGCGCCAGCAGCCAAGGGCCCTCCTTTTTAGCGGGAGGGCCCACAGATACGCAGTATTTT.